This TCR beta chain was documented in a study of T cell repertoires in cytomegalovirus infection (dated by TCRdb to about 2019). Regarding the complete study: Because public TCR beta signatures pointed to carriage of CMV infection together with the matching HLA type, the HLA type of each donor mattered for the analysis. Findings and caveats that apply to the study as a whole: The ex vivo response was dominated by HLA-C-restricted CMV-specific TCR beta clonotypes, and the single most frequent clonotype in two of eight donors was supplied by these HLA-C-restricted clonotypes. In both this cohort and an independent cohort of 300 to 450 donors, the cumulative frequency of public TCR beta family members distinguished carriers of CMV infection plus the relevant HLA type.

Sequencing was performed on an Illumina HiSeq 1500. TCRdb cleaned the public reads at Q25 with fastp, built clones with MiXCR and kept in-frame beta chains. Each entry is one CDR3 protein sequence, shown with its most common DNA and genes. This sample comprises roughly 150,000 distinct CDR3 sequences, roughly a quarter of them detected only once. In total, the top ten clones hold 9.5% to 12% of the sample. Via the germline V gene, CDR1 is SGHTA and CDR2 FQGNSA. Including cysteine and phenylalanine, the CDR3 has 17 amino acids. Solely the CDR3 DNA is kept, with 51 bases framed from the first base. Unmatched junction bases come to 7, with V trimmed by 1 base and J by 4 bases. This clonotype has at least ten counts. It has no known antigen specificity. Base qualities are not at hand, and no much larger clone is one base apart.

Sequences were obtained from PBMCs. The source of this sequence is a human donor in good health (CMV status not recorded). Some clones in this sample may be carry-over from other donors' samples. The chain is assembled from TRBV7-2 and TRBJ2-2, with 9 middle bases fitting TRBD2. Read as DNA, the sequence is TGTGCCAGCAGCTTAGTCGGTAGCGGGAGCCGCACCGGGGAGCTGTTTTTT. Translation gives CASSLVGSGSRTGELFF. This CDR3, with the reference TRBV7-2 and TRBJ2-2 proteins standing in past its ends, gives the full variable domain GAGVSQSPSNKVTEKGKDVELRCDPISGHTALYWYRQSLGQGLEFLIYFQGNSAPDKSGLPSDRFSAERTGGSVSTLTIQRTQQEDSAVYLCASSLVGSGSRTGELFFGEGSRLTVL.